A selection of T cell receptor beta chains follows, all from one sample in a study of cytomegalovirus exposure and HLA in healthy donors. Data came from immunoSEQ multiplex PCR; TCRdb stores just in-frame clones and leaves some out. The table shows 100,000 to 150,000 clones, with approximately 87% occurring only once. The sample comprised PBMCs. These receptors all stem from a woman aged 25 to 39 in good health and CMV-seronegative. Both conserved end residues are part of each CDR3. D genes are given only for firm matches. Not all rows give a size; the values are once, few, many and, for expanded clones, a class.

TRBD1 | TRBJ1-3 | TRBV10-3 | . | CAINRQGGGNTIYF | TGTGCCATCAACCGGCAGGGGGGTGGAAACACCATATATTTT
TRBD1 | TRBJ2-1 | TRBV9 | . | CASSEGTGKYNEQFF | TGTGCCAGCAGCGAAGGGACAGGGAAGTATAATGAGCAGTTCTTC
. | TRBJ2-3 | TRBV5-1 | . | CASSLAGDTQYF | TGCGCCAGCAGCTTGGCCGGGGATACGCAGTATTTT
. | TRBJ1-2 | TRBV14 | . | CASSQGGGSDGYTF | TGTGCCAGCAGCCAAGGGGGAGGGTCGGATGGCTACACCTTC
TRBD1 | TRBJ1-2 | TRBV19 | once | CAVYTGGFGYTF | TGTGCCGTTTATACAGGGGGCTTTGGCTACACCTTC
TRBD2 | TRBJ2-3 | TRBV5-1 | . | CASMGLAGGRTDTQYF | TGCGCCAGCATGGGACTAGCGGGGGGCAGAACAGATACGCAGTATTTT
. | TRBJ1-2 | TRBV5-5 | . | CASSLELGARGYTF | TGTGCCAGCAGCTTGGAACTGGGGGCAAGGGGCTACACCTTC
TRBD1 | TRBJ1-2 | TRBV6-5 | . | CASSYSSSGGSGYTF | TGTGCCAGCAGTTACTCGAGTTCAGGGGGCAGTGGCTACACCTTC
TRBD2 | TRBJ2-7 | TRBV6-6 | . | CASTLGGSPYEQYF | TGTGCCAGCACCTTGGGGGGGTCCCCTTACGAGCAGTACTTC
. | TRBJ2-6 | TRBV6-1 | . | CASTEDPSGANVLTF | TGTGCCAGCACCGAGGATCCCTCGGGGGCCAACGTCCTGACTTTC
. | TRBJ1-2 | TRBV7-9 | . | CASSRDSYGYTF | TGTGCCAGCAGCCGAGACAGCTATGGCTACACCTTC
TRBD2 | TRBJ2-3 | TRBV4-1 | . | CASSQDRLAGFTDTQYF | TGCGCCAGCAGCCAAGATCGTCTAGCGGGGTTCACAGATACGCAGTATTTT